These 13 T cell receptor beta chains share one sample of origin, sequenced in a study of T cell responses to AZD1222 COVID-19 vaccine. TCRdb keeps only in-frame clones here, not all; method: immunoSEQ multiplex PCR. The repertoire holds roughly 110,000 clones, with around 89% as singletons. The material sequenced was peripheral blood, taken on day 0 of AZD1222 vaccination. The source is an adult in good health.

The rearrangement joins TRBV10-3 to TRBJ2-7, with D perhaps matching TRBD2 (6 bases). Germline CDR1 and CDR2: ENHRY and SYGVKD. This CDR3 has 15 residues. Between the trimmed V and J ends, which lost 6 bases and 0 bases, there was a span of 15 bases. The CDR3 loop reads CAIRRTLASSYEQYF. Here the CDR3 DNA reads TGTGCCATCAGGAGGACCCTAGCGAGCTCCTACGAGCAGTACTTC.

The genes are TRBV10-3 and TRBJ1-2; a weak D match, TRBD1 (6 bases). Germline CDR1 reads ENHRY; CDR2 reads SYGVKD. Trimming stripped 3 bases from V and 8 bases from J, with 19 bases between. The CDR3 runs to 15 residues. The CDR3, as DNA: TGTGCCATCAGTGACGGACTTCAGGGGCAAGAAGGCTACACCTTC. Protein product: CAISDGLQGQEGYTF.

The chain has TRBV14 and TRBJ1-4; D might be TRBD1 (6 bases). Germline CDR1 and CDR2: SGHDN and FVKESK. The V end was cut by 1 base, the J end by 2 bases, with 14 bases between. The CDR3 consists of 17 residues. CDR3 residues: CASSQVSGRGTNEKLFF. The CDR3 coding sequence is TGTGCCAGCAGCCAAGTATCCGGAAGGGGGACTAATGAAAAACTGTTTTTT. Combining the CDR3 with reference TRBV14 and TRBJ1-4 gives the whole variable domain EAGVTQFPSHSVIEKGQTVTLRCDPISGHDNLYWYRRVMGKEIKFLLHFVKESKQDESGMPNNRFLAERTGGTYSTLKVQPAELEDSGVYFCASSQVSGRGTNEKLFFGSGTQLSVL.

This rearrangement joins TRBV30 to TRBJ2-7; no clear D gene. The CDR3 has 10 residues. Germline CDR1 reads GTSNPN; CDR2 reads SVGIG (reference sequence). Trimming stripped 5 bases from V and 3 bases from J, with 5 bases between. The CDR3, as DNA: TGTGCCTGGGGGGACTACGAGCAGTACTTC. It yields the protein CAWGDYEQYF.

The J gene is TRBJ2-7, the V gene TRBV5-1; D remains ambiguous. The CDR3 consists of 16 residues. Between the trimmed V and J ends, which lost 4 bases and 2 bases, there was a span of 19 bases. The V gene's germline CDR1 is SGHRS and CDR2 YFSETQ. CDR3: CASSPSAAGRTYEQYF. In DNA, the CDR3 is TGCGCCAGCAGCCCAAGCGCGGCAGGCCGCACCTACGAGCAGTACTTC.

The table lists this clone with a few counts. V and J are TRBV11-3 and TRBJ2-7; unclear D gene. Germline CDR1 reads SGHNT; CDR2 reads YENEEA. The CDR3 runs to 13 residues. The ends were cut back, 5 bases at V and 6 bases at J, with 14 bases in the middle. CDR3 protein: CASSPRFIPEQYF. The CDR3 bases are TGTGCCAGCAGCCCTAGGTTCATACCCGAGCAGTACTTC.

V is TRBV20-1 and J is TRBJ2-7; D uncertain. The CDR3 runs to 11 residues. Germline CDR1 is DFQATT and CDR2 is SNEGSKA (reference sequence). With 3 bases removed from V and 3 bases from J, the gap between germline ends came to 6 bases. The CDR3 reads CSASVDYEQYF. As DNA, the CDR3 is TGCAGTGCTAGCGTTGACTACGAGCAGTACTTC.

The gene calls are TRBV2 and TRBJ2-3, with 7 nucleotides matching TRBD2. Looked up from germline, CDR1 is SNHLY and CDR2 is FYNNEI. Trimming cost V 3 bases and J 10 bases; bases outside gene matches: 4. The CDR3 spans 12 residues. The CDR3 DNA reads TGTGCCAGCAGTGAGTGGACTAGGGCGCAGTATTTT. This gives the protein CASSEWTRAQYF.

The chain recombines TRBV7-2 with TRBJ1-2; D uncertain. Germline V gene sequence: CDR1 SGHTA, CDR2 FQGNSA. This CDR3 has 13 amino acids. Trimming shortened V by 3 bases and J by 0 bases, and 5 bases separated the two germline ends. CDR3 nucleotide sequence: TGTGCCAGCAGCTTCGGTGCTAACTATGGCTACACCTTC. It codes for CASSFGANYGYTF.

DNA for the CDR3: TGTGCCAGCAGGCCGACGGGAAACTATGGCTACACCTTC. It translates to CASRPTGNYGYTF. V usage is TRBV12-3 or TRBV12-4 and J usage is TRBJ1-2; D call uncertain. The CDR3 is 13 residues long. V was pared by 6 bases and J by 2 bases, with 10 bases between.

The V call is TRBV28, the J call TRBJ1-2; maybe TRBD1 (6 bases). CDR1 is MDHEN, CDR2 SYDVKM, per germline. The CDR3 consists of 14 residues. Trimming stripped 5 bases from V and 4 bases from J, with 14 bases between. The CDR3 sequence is CASSITTGSYGYTF. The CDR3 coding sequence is TGTGCCAGCAGTATCACAACAGGGAGCTATGGCTACACCTTC.

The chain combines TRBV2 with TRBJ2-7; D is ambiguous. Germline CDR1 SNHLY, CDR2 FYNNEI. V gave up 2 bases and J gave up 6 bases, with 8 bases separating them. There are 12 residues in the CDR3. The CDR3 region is CASSEMRTEQYF. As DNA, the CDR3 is TGTGCCAGCAGTGAAATGCGGACCGAGCAGTACTTC.

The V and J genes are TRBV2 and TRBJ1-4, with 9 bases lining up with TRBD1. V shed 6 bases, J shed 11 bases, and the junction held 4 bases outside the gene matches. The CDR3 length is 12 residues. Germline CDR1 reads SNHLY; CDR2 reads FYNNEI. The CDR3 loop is CASRPGQGKLFF. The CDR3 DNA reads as TGTGCCAGCAGACCCGGACAGGGGAAACTGTTTTTT.